Listed below are T cell receptor beta chains from one sample, sequenced in a study of Ad26.COV2.S vaccination and SARS-CoV-2 variants. TCRdb keeps only in-frame clones here, not all; method: immunoSEQ multiplex PCR. Of 430,000 or so clones listed, 75% to 95% are singletons. This material consisted of peripheral blood, taken in a trial of Ad26.COV2.S vaccine versus placebo. The receptors were gathered from a person aged 18-60 years who received the Ad26.COV2.S COVID-19 vaccine or a placebo. CDR3s include the opening cysteine and the closing phenylalanine or tryptophan. D genes are given only for firm matches. Expanded clones are given a class, and other clones once, few, many or no size at all.

d_call,clone_size,j_call,v_call,cdr3_aa,cdr3_nt
-,-,TRBJ2-7,TRBV4-2,CASSQGPRVRAVYEQYF,TGTGCCAGCAGCCAAGGGCCTCGGGTGCGGGCCGTCTACGAGCAGTACTTC
TRBD1,-,TRBJ2-2,TRBV7-8,CASSLGQGITGELFF,TGTGCCAGCAGCTTAGGACAGGGTATAACCGGGGAGCTGTTTTTT
TRBD1,-,TRBJ2-7,TRBV29-1,CSVDGTGAYEQYF,TGCAGCGTTGATGGGACAGGCGCCTACGAGCAGTACTTC
-,few,TRBJ1-1,TRBV12-2,CASRPNRGTEAFF,TGTGCAAGTCGCCCCAATCGTGGCACTGAAGCTTTCTTT
TRBD1,-,TRBJ1-1,TRBV5-1,CASSLGGTGGLEAFF,TGCGCCAGCAGCTTGGGTGGGACAGGGGGCTTGGAAGCTTTCTTT
TRBD2,-,TRBJ2-3,TRBV9,CASSVDVSGRDTQYF,TGTGCCAGCAGCGTAGACGTTAGCGGGAGGGATACGCAGTATTTT
-,-,TRBJ2-5,TRBV9,CASSVEVRETQYF,TGTGCCAGCAGCGTAGAGGTCAGAGAGACCCAGTACTTC
TRBD2,-,TRBJ2-7,TRBV6-5,CASGGLANYEQYF,TGTGCCAGCGGGGGACTAGCGAACTACGAGCAGTACTTC
TRBD2,-,TRBJ2-3,TRBV5-4,CASSLSGRDTQYF,TGTGCCAGCAGCCTTAGCGGGAGAGATACGCAGTATTTT
-,-,TRBJ2-7,TRBV30,CAWGSGRAYEQYF,TGTGCCTGGGGATCGGGCAGGGCCTACGAGCAGTACTTC
-,-,TRBJ2-7,TRBV3-1/TRBV3-2,CASSQDQYTSSYEQYF,TGTGCCAGCAGCCAAGATCAATACACTAGCTCCTACGAGCAGTACTTC
-,-,TRBJ2-2,TRBV4-1,CASSQGTYGELFF,TGCGCCAGCAGCCAAGGGACATACGGGGAGCTGTTTTTT
-,once,TRBJ1-2,TRBV10-3,CAITEGADRLGYTF,TGTGCCATCACGGAAGGGGCCGACCGGTTAGGCTACACCTTC
TRBD2,-,TRBJ2-3,TRBV7-2,CASSSLAAGTDTQYF,TGTGCCAGCAGCTCTCTAGCGGCCGGTACAGATACGCAGTATTTT
TRBD2,-,TRBJ2-7,TRBV6-1,CASSEGPLLAGGYEQYF,TGTGCCAGCAGTGAAGGGCCGTTACTAGCGGGAGGCTACGAGCAGTACTTC
-,-,TRBJ2-1,TRBV2,CARGEGRNNEQFF,TGTGCCAGGGGGGAAGGTCGCAACAATGAGCAGTTCTTC
-,-,TRBJ1-1,TRBV27,CASRSTLNTEAFF,TGTGCCAGCAGGTCTACATTGAACACTGAAGCTTTCTTT
-,-,TRBJ2-7,TRBV30,CAWRDEKTRPIVAGEQYF,TGTGCCTGGAGGGATGAAAAAACGCGCCCAATAGTAGCTGGGGAGCAGTACTTC
-,-,TRBJ1-2,TRBV4-2,CASSQDRNREDYGYTF,TGTGCCAGCAGCCAAGATCGGAACAGGGAAGACTATGGCTACACCTTC
-,few,TRBJ2-7,TRBV5-1,CASSWQGSSYEQYF,TGCGCCAGCAGCTGGCAGGGGAGCTCCTACGAGCAGTACTTC
-,-,TRBJ1-2,TRBV10-2,CASTSGAEVGYTF,TGCGCCAGCACCTCGGGAGCAGAAGTGGGCTACACCTTC
-,-,TRBJ2-2,TRBV3-1/TRBV3-2,CASSQSPPGWRTGELFF,TGTGCCAGCAGCCAAAGCCCCCCAGGGTGGAGAACCGGGGAGCTGTTTTTT
-,-,TRBJ2-7,TRBV10-2,CASTLGGISHEQYF,TGCGCCAGCACCCTAGGGGGTATAAGCCACGAGCAGTACTTC
-,-,TRBJ2-2,TRBV5-1,CASSLGSSVREELFF,TGCGCCAGCAGCTTGGGTTCTAGCGTGAGGGAGGAGCTGTTTTTT
-,-,TRBJ2-1,TRBV6-2/TRBV6-3,CASSFSGTPRNNEQFF,TGTGCCAGCAGTTTTTCCGGGACCCCAAGAAACAATGAGCAGTTCTTC
TRBD2,-,TRBJ2-2,TRBV7-8,CASSSVEREGTGELFF,TGTGCCAGCAGCTCCGTTGAGCGGGAGGGCACCGGGGAGCTGTTTTTT
-,-,TRBJ1-1,TRBV27,CASSLSSQGVSEAFF,TGTGCCAGCAGTTTATCGTCGCAGGGCGTGTCTGAAGCTTTCTTT
TRBD2,-,TRBJ2-1,TRBV6-1,CASSLTSDEQFF,TGTGCCAGCAGCCTGACTAGCGATGAGCAGTTCTTC
-,-,TRBJ1-2,TRBV6-1,CASSGAGYGYTF,TGTGCCAGCAGTGGAGCGGGCTATGGCTACACCTTC
-,-,TRBJ1-3,TRBV12-3/TRBV12-4,CASSSGGNTIYF,TGTGCCAGCAGTTCCGGGGGAAACACCATATATTTT
TRBD2,-,TRBJ2-3,TRBV4-1,CASSQEPSGRLSTDTQYF,TGCGCCAGCAGCCAAGAACCTAGCGGGAGGCTCAGCACAGATACGCAGTATTTT
TRBD1,-,TRBJ1-1,TRBV6-2/TRBV6-3,CASSFTQGRTEAFF,TGTGCCAGCAGTTTTACACAGGGGCGCACTGAAGCTTTCTTT
-,-,TRBJ2-1,TRBV28,CASSSPNEQFF,TGTGCCAGCAGTTCCCCGAATGAGCAGTTCTTC
TRBD1,-,TRBJ1-1,TRBV11-3,CASSTRDRGGSEAFF,TGTGCCAGCAGCACACGGGACAGGGGAGGTTCTGAAGCTTTCTTT
-,-,TRBJ1-4,TRBV6-6,CASSYSPKTNEKLFF,TGTGCCAGCAGTTACTCCCCGAAAACTAATGAAAAACTGTTTTTT
TRBD1,-,TRBJ1-5,TRBV18,CASSPQDRGVGNQPQHF,TGTGCCAGCTCACCACAGGACAGGGGGGTGGGCAATCAGCCCCAGCATTTT
-,-,TRBJ2-3,TRBV5-4,CASSRGAGSDTDTQYF,TGTGCCAGCAGCCGGGGGGCGGGATCTGACACAGATACGCAGTATTTT